The entry below gives a single T cell receptor beta chain sequence along with its context. Its specificity is not known. One junction end does not reproduce the germline sequence, and a read error may be involved. The CDR3 is made up of 15 amino acids. Germline assignment: CDR1 GTSNPN and CDR2 SVGIG (reference sequence). This sample stems from a study of metastatic and nonmetastatic thyroid tumors. Study-wide context: Repertoire comparison spanned blood and tumor or nodule tissue of malignant and benign thyroid patients.

Broader study findings: Patients with malignant thyroid tumors reportedly had significantly higher TCR beta diversity than those with benign nodules, in blood and tumor.

Thyroid surgery was performed in patients who had received no treatment beforehand. Source study methods: To classify distant metastasis in papillary thyroid cancer, a model was built from CDR3 differences across clinicopathological groups. Using MiXCR, TCRdb re-called clones from the PCR reads. These V and J calls are TCRdb output, not the study's own analysis. Here the sample spans 15,000 to 20,000 clones, about 13% being singletons. The sample consisted of blood. The source is a female donor with papillary thyroid cancer or a benign thyroid nodule (not recorded which). Some clones in this sample may be carry-over from other donors' samples. This chain links TRBV30 with TRBJ1-2; no clear D gene. The DNA for the CDR3 is TGTGCCTGGAGTTTAAGGGTCCGACCCAGCTGTGGCTGCACCTTC. Encoded protein: CAWSLRVRPSCGCTF.